This entry concerns a single T cell receptor (beta chain). It has no known antigen specificity. The gene nomenclature and germline references here are murine. The read gets to within 1 residue of the CDR3 end, and the germline J gene fills in the rest. The CDR3 holds 13 amino acids from the cysteine to the phenylalanine. The DNA shown is the part of the CDR3 that was read: 36 bases, in frame from base 1. CDR1 KGHTA and CDR2 FQNQQP are derived from the germline V gene. Library creation used the immunoSEQ multiplex PCR assay. Adaptive Biotechnologies performed the TCRbeta CDR3 sequencing at survey depth and reported CDR3 sequences, V/J genes, productive frequency and template counts. Amplification of TCR beta CDR3 regions started from genomic DNA instead of RNA. In the paper's pipeline: Jensen-Shannon divergence was used to quantify pairwise repertoire overlap between tissues, with a value of 1 meaning complete divergence and a value of 0 meaning identical repertoires. Tissues were clustered by single-linkage agglomerative hierarchical clustering of pairwise JSD values, and the clustering results were displayed as dendrograms. All patient samples were analyzed with GLIPH2 using simulation_depth 1000, kmer_min_depth 3 and cdr3_length_cutoff 8, and only groups containing more than two unique CDR3s were kept. A standardized tissue-overlap score was calculated by extrapolating Jaccard GLIPH-group overlap across patients to a standard repertoire size of 1000 clones. Associations of diversity with clinical or experimental variables used linear mixed-effect models with tissue fixed effects and individual random effects. TCRdb re-hosts the immuneACCESS table, in-frame sequences only. Its copies lack some clones; in the studies checked, an unresolved V gene accounts for under half of them, and the cause for the rest is not known. The V and J calls and the clone size are those of that table, but D and trimming were determined from the DNA. Counted in this sample were about 5,800 clones; approximately 51% of them appeared once. The ten largest account for approximately 39% of the sample.

This entry belongs to a study of tissue T cells after allogeneic stem cell transplantation (dated 2022 in TCRdb). Some background on the complete study: Using research autopsies of patients with and without GVHD, plus mouse models of GVHD, the study profiled TCR beta repertoires across many tissues. The human arm was a prospective observational study without blinding or randomization. What the research found in general, with its limitations: The study did not establish which tissue TCRs were alloreactive or antigen-specific, and some clones may have been host cells that persisted. In both patients and mice, T cells from blood and spleen covered only a limited part of the TCR repertoire found in tissues. Within patients, how anatomically similar tissues were was a major factor shaping TCR repertoire composition, regardless of disease or transplant status. Not many T cell clones showed up in more than one patient, yet clustering based on motifs uncovered repertoire signatures that were shared across patients in a tissue-specific way. Sampling depth was acknowledged as a limitation, and the patient cohort was both small and clinically heterogeneous.

The time point label on this specimen signifies: mouse harvest day 14 after allogeneic transplant. Each mouse graft, delivered by tail vein injection, combined 10^6 splenic CD5+ T cells with 10^7 T-cell-depleted bone marrow cells. GVHD in mice was modeled with a major MHC-mismatch B6 (H2b) into BALB/c (H2d) model, and tissues were profiled at day 7 or 14. On day 7 or 14 post-transplant, mouse tissues and retro-orbital blood were harvested with separate sterile tools for each animal, and livers were flushed beforehand. Before genomic DNA isolation with the DNeasy Blood & Tissue Kit, mouse tissues were minced with razor blades in buffered saline.

Sequencing was performed on gut tissue. The chain is made from TRBV23 and TRBJ2-3. The source of this sequence is a female BALB/c mouse given C57BL/6 T cells with graft-versus-host disease after an allogeneic hematopoietic cell transplant. The CDR3 protein sequence reads: CSSSHGQDETLYF. The DNA read from the CDR3 is TGCTCCAGCAGTCATGGGCAGGATGAAACGCTGTAT.